This T cell receptor (beta chain) comes out of a study of OX40 agonist ivuxolimab in advanced cancers. TCRdb keeps only in-frame clones here, not all; method: immunoSEQ multiplex PCR. The sample holds roughly 64,000 clones, roughly 84% seen once. This TCR came from an adult with an advanced solid tumor such as melanoma, head and neck, liver or kidney cancer. The sequencing here drew on CD4+ or CD8+ T cells sorted from blood, taken in a trial of the OX40 agonist ivuxolimab.

CDR3 sequence reads: CASSLGTGGGGTDTQYF. For the CDR3, the DNA is TGTGCCAGCAGTTTGGGGACAGGGGGCGGGGGGACAGATACGCAGTATTTT. The rearrangement uses TRBV27 and TRBJ2-3, with 12 nucleotides matching TRBD1. Germline V gene lookup returns CDR1 MNHEY and CDR2 SMNVEV (reference sequence). J was trimmed by 3 bases and V by 3 bases; bases with no gene match: 7. This CDR3 contains 17 residues.